The 28 T cell receptor beta chains presented below share a single source sample, sequenced in a study of blood T cell repertoires in COVID-19. This table comes from immunoSEQ multiplex PCR, and its TCRdb copy is limited to in-frame clones, with some not included. The repertoire holds around 200,000 clones, with 87% as singletons. Sequenced: peripheral blood. These receptors all stem from a man aged 35 to 55 with active or convalescent COVID-19.

The chain has TRBV10-2 and TRBJ2-7; 8 bases fit TRBD1. Germline loops: CDR1 WSHSY, CDR2 SAAADI. The CDR3 loop spans 15 amino acids. V was pared by 2 bases and J by 3 bases, with 6 bases of the junction left unmatched. CDR3 in amino acids: CASSEETGANYEQYF. CDR3 coding DNA: TGCGCCAGCAGTGAGGAGACAGGGGCTAACTACGAGCAGTACTTC.

V usage is TRBV30 and J usage is TRBJ2-3; D is unclear. Trimming stripped 0 bases from V and 0 bases from J, with 10 bases between. The CDR3 sequence is 15 residues long. Germline CDR1 is GTSNPN and CDR2 is SVGIG (reference sequence). The CDR3 nucleotides read TGTGCCTGGAGTGTGGGTACACTAAGCACAGATACGCAGTATTTT. Protein sequence: CAWSVGTLSTDTQYF.

This rearrangement joins TRBV7-8 to TRBJ2-5, with a tentative D call TRBD2 (6 bases). Germline CDR1 and CDR2: SGHVS and FQNEAQ. The V gene lost 6 bases and the J gene lost 4 bases, with 18 bases spanning the gap. This CDR3 contains 15 residues. CDR3 amino acids: CASRDGRGTTETQYF. The CDR3 region has the DNA TGTGCCAGCAGGGACGGGCGGGGAACGACAGAGACCCAGTACTTC.

This clone was seen more than once but under ten times. The gene calls are TRBV18 and TRBJ1-3; the D is unclear. From germline, CDR1 is KGHSH and CDR2 LQKENI. The ends were cut back, 6 bases at V and 0 bases at J, with 6 bases in the middle. The CDR3 totals 13 residues. CDR3 region: CASSGNSGNTIYF. CDR3 in DNA: TGTGCCAGCTCCGGGAACTCTGGAAACACCATATATTTT.

The V gene is TRBV18, the J gene TRBJ2-7, with D perhaps matching TRBD2 (5 bases). Germline V CDR1 and CDR2: KGHSH, LQKENI. The V gene lost 3 bases and the J gene lost 4 bases, with 13 bases spanning the gap. The CDR3 consists of 14 residues. CDR3 sequence (DNA): TGTGCCAGCTCACCCGACTCCTCGGGGTACGAGCAGTACTTC. It specifies CASSPDSSGYEQYF.

The chain is built from TRBV27 and TRBJ2-1, with a weak D call TRBD1 (6 bases). Germline-derived CDR1 and CDR2 are MNHEY and SMNVEV (reference sequence). The V end lost 5 bases, the J end lost 7 bases, and 12 bases lay between the germline ends. CDR3 size: 13 residues. The CDR3 sequence is CASSPPTGNEQFF. CDR3 sequence (DNA): TGTGCCAGCAGTCCCCCCACAGGGAATGAGCAGTTCTTC.

This clone was counted only a few times. J is TRBJ1-2 and V is TRBV12-5; D remains unclear. Germline V gene sequence: CDR1 LGHNT, CDR2 FRNRAP. The CDR3 is 18 amino acids. The V end lost 0 bases, the J end lost 4 bases, and 21 bases lay between the germline ends. Here the CDR3 reads CASGLVYLSAISPYGYTF. The CDR3 DNA follows: TGTGCTAGTGGTTTGGTATATCTATCCGCTATATCCCCCTATGGCTACACCTTC.

The rearrangement joins TRBV13 to TRBJ2-2; D is unresolved. Germline V CDR1 and CDR2: PRHDT, FYEKMQ (reference sequence). The CDR3 loop spans 14 amino acids. Trimming removed 2 bases at V and 0 bases at J, with 4 bases between. The CDR3 DNA sequence: TGTGCCAGCAGCTTAAGAGCGAACACCGGGGAGCTGTTTTTT. Residues: CASSLRANTGELFF. The variable domain in full, completed from reference TRBV13 and TRBJ2-2, reads AAGVIQSPRHLIKEKRETATLKCYPIPRHDTVYWYQQGPGQDPQFLISFYEKMQSDKGSIPDRFSAQQFSDYHSELNMSSLELGDSALYFCASSLRANTGELFFGEGSRLTVL.

This clone was found once. The chain links TRBV9 to TRBJ1-4; TRBD1 agrees at 9 bases. The junction had 4 bases not matched to a gene; V was cut back by 3 bases and J by 7 bases. Germline V gives CDR1 SGDLS, CDR2 YYNGEE. The CDR3 spans 14 residues. The DNA for the CDR3 is TGTGCCAGCAGCGCGGGACAGGGCGGTGAAAAACTGTTTTTT. It translates to CASSAGQGGEKLFF. The variable domain in full, with the rest retrieved from reference TRBV9 and TRBJ1-4, is DSGVTQTPKHLITATGQRVTLRCSPRSGDLSVYWYQQSLDQGLQFLIQYYNGEERAKGNILERFSAQQFPDLHSELNLSSLELGDSALYFCASSAGQGGEKLFFGSGTQLSVL.

This chain connects TRBV14 to TRBJ2-1; 9 nucleotides align to TRBD2. Germline V gives CDR1 SGHDN, CDR2 FVKESK. V dropped 3 bases and J dropped 4; count of bases not matched to a gene: 7. The CDR3 covers 16 residues. Written as DNA, the CDR3 is TGTGCCAGCAGCCAGGGCGGTAGCGGGAGATACAATGAGCAGTTCTTC. Protein: CASSQGGSGRYNEQFF. Full variable domain (missing parts from reference TRBV14 and TRBJ2-1): EAGVTQFPSHSVIEKGQTVTLRCDPISGHDNLYWYRRVMGKEIKFLLHFVKESKQDESGMPNNRFLAERTGGTYSTLKVQPAELEDSGVYFCASSQGGSGRYNEQFFGPGTRLTVL.

The V call is TRBV6-5, the J call TRBJ2-7; D might be TRBD1 (5 bases). This CDR3 comprises 11 residues. Trimming cost V 6 bases and J 2 bases, with 5 bases left between them. Germline values: CDR1 MNHEY, CDR2 SVGAGI. The CDR3 loop reads CASRGPYEQYF. The CDR3 DNA reads as TGTGCCAGCAGGGGGCCCTACGAGCAGTACTTC.

Only one count was recorded for this clone. The rearrangement joins TRBV12-3 or TRBV12-4 to TRBJ1-5, with D unresolved. Trimming cost V 6 bases and J 7 bases, with 13 bases left between them. The CDR3 has 13 amino acids. The CDR3 nucleotides are TGTGCCAGCAGCCCCACAGTATTACAGCCCCAGCATTTT. Amino acids: CASSPTVLQPQHF.

This rearrangement joins TRBV5-4 to TRBJ2-1; 16 bases match TRBD2. The germline CDR1 and CDR2 sequences are SGHNT and YYREEE (reference sequence). CDR3 length equals 17 residues. Unmatched junction bases numbered 4, after V lost 4 bases and J lost 3 bases. CDR3 nucleotides: TGTGCCAGCAGCCAGGGACTAGCGGGAGGGATCTACAATGAGCAGTTCTTC. Residues: CASSQGLAGGIYNEQFF.

The chain joins TRBV19 to TRBJ2-1, with a weak D call TRBD1 (5 bases). The CDR3 contains 14 residues. Between the trimmed V and J ends, which lost 3 bases and 4 bases, there was a span of 10 bases. Germline CDR1 and CDR2: LNHDA and SQIVND (reference sequence). CDR3 in amino acids: CASSIPAGYNEQFF. CDR3 in DNA: TGTGCCAGTAGTATTCCCGCAGGGTACAATGAGCAGTTCTTC.

The V gene is TRBV28, the J gene TRBJ2-7; TRBD1 agrees at 7 bases. J lost 0 bases, V lost 6 bases, and 2 bases had no gene match. The CDR3 has 13 amino acids. The germline CDR1 and CDR2 sequences are MDHEN and SYDVKM. CDR3 sequence: CASRRTGSYEQYF. The CDR3 nucleotides read TGTGCCAGCAGGCGGACAGGCTCCTACGAGCAGTACTTC. The full variable domain, its missing parts supplied by reference TRBV28 and TRBJ2-7, is DVKVTQSSRYLVKRTGEKVFLECVQDMDHENMFWYRQDPGLGLRLIYFSYDVKMKEKGDIPEGYSVSREKKERFSLILESASTNQTSMYLCASRRTGSYEQYFGPGTRLTVT.

J is TRBJ1-6 and V is TRBV28; D is possibly TRBD1 (6 bases). The CDR3 totals 13 residues. CDR1 is MDHEN and CDR2 is SYDVKM in the germline V gene. Trimming stripped 8 bases from V and 5 bases from J, with 10 bases between. The CDR3 loop is CASGGLDNSPLHF. For the CDR3, the DNA is TGTGCCAGCGGGGGCCTCGATAATTCACCCCTCCACTTT.

The V call is TRBV18, the J call TRBJ1-1; weak D call: TRBD1 (6 bases). CDR3 length: 15 residues. Germline values: CDR1 KGHSH, CDR2 LQKENI. The V and J ends lost 9 bases and 2 bases respectively, with 19 bases between them. CDR3 residues: CASERGSKINTEAFF. The CDR3 nucleotides read TGTGCCAGTGAAAGGGGGTCCAAAATCAACACTGAAGCTTTCTTT.

The rearrangement uses TRBV15 and TRBJ1-4; D is unclear. Germline loops: CDR1 LNHNV, CDR2 YYDKDF (reference sequence). The CDR3 has 15 amino acids. The ends were cut back, 11 bases at V and 1 base at J, with 17 bases in the middle. The CDR3 nucleotides are TGTGCCGTCCAAAACCGTCCTAGAACTAATGAAAAACTGTTTTTT. Amino acids: CAVQNRPRTNEKLFF.

The rearrangement links TRBV13 to TRBJ2-1, with 12 positions matching TRBD2. CDR1 and CDR2 from the germline V gene are PRHDT and FYEKMQ (reference sequence). V lost 6 bases, J lost 6 bases, and 9 bases stayed unmatched. CDR3 length: 16 residues. CDR3: CASSPRTSGMSNEQFF. The CDR3 DNA reads TGTGCCAGCAGTCCACGGACTAGCGGGATGAGCAATGAGCAGTTCTTC.

The rearrangement joins TRBV6-4 to TRBJ2-3; 8 positions agree with TRBD1. This CDR3 spans 15 amino acids. V trimming: 3 bases; J trimming: 3 bases; junction bases outside the gene matches: 5. Germline lookup yields CDR1 MRHNA and CDR2 SNTAGT. The CDR3 reads CASSERRTGTDTQYF. The CDR3 region has the DNA TGTGCCAGCAGTGAGAGACGGACAGGGACAGATACGCAGTATTTT.

The chain couples TRBV5-1 to TRBJ1-1; 9 bases are a match to TRBD1. The V gene end was trimmed by 4 bases and the J gene end by 0 bases; junction bases not matched to a gene: 1. From germline, CDR1 is SGHRS and CDR2 YFSETQ. The CDR3 is 14 residues long. CDR3: CASSRQGVNTEAFF. CDR3 nucleotide sequence: TGCGCCAGCAGCCGACAGGGGGTGAACACTGAAGCTTTCTTT.

V is TRBV30 and J is TRBJ2-2; 7 bases are a match to TRBD2. V shed 1 base, J shed 7 bases, and the junction held 6 bases outside the gene matches. Germline loops: CDR1 GTSNPN, CDR2 SVGIG (reference sequence). The CDR3 has 14 residues. Here the CDR3 reads CAWSDVGGNGELFF. CDR3 DNA: TGTGCCTGGAGTGATGTCGGGGGGAACGGGGAGCTGTTTTTT.

The V call is TRBV30, the J call TRBJ2-7; tentatively, D is TRBD2 (6 bases). This CDR3 has 14 residues. Trimming removed 2 bases at V and 5 bases at J, with 16 bases between. Germline V gives CDR1 GTSNPN, CDR2 SVGIG (reference sequence). CDR3 nucleotides: TGTGCCTGGAGTACACCGGGACTTCGGCACGAGCAGTACTTC. It translates to CAWSTPGLRHEQYF.

This clone has a handful of counts. The chain carries TRBV7-9 and TRBJ1-5; 10 bases agree with TRBD1. CDR1 is SEHNR, CDR2 FQNEAQ, per germline (reference sequence). Trimming cost V 3 bases and J 6 bases; bases outside gene matches: 5. CDR3 size: 15 residues. CDR3 DNA sequence: TGTGCCAGCAGCTTGGAGACAGGGGGCAGTCAGCCCCAGCATTTT. Protein: CASSLETGGSQPQHF. The full variable domain, completed using reference TRBV7-9 and TRBJ1-5, is DTGVSQNPRHKITKRGQNVTFRCDPISEHNRLYWYRQTLGQGPEFLTYFQNEAQLEKSRLLSDRFSAERPKGSFSTLEIQRTEQGDSAMYLCASSLETGGSQPQHFGDGTRLSIL.

The chain links TRBV6-5 to TRBJ2-7, with D perhaps matching TRBD1 (6 bases). Germline CDR1 reads MNHEY; CDR2 reads SVGAGI. Between the trimmed V and J ends, which lost 7 bases and 6 bases, there was a span of 19 bases. CDR3 length: 14 amino acids. As DNA, the CDR3 is TGTGCCAGCACGAACCCAACAGGGAAGCGCGAGCAGTACTTC. This encodes CASTNPTGKREQYF.

This rearrangement joins TRBV18 to TRBJ2-7; perhaps TRBD2 as D (6 bases). Trimming took 4 bases from V and 9 from J, leaving 19 bases between them. This CDR3 is built from 14 residues. Germline V gene lookup returns CDR1 KGHSH and CDR2 LQKENI. The CDR3 bases are TGTGCCAGCTCACTTCAGGGAAAGTGGGACTCGCAGTACTTC. This gives the protein CASSLQGKWDSQYF.

The CDR3 DNA sequence: TGTGCCAGCAGTTACGGGCAGGATACTGAAGCTTTCTTT. Translation: CASSYGQDTEAFF. The rearrangement uses TRBV6-5 and TRBJ1-1; D is unresolved. Per germline, CDR1 MNHEY and CDR2 SVGAGI. Trimming took off 2 bases at V and 5 bases at J, with 9 bases between the two ends. The CDR3 runs to 13 residues.

This clone was seen a few times. The gene calls are TRBV19 and TRBJ1-1, with a weak D call TRBD1 (6 bases). This CDR3 has 13 residues. Looked up from germline, CDR1 is LNHDA and CDR2 is SQIVND (reference sequence). Trimming shortened V by 5 bases and J by 4 bases, and 11 bases separated the two germline ends. The CDR3 sequence is CASSPTGPTEAFF. The CDR3 DNA is TGTGCCAGTAGTCCCACAGGGCCCACTGAAGCTTTCTTT.